The present entry profiles one T cell receptor beta chain with its context. This clone's antigen is unknown. Qualities for individual bases were not recorded, and no much larger clone is one base off. The germline ends are 18 bases apart after V is trimmed by 4 bases and J by 11 bases. The CDR3, cysteine through phenylalanine, is 14 amino acids long. The CDR3 DNA has 42 bases and is translated from base 1. As encoded in the germline V gene (reference sequence), CDR1 is SGHNT while CDR2 is YYREEE. The library was built by means of 5' RACE. Sequenced on an Illumina HiSeq 2500. The second PCR ran for about 6 to 12 cycles and used a J-beta primer mix along with a sample-barcoded 5' primer. A template-switch 5' adaptor carrying 12 random nucleotides introduced a unique molecular identifier onto each TCR beta cDNA molecule. Each sample yielded at least 3 million CDR3-containing paired-end reads. All of the RNA was converted into first-strand cDNA using the Mint cDNA synthesis kit, with a TRBC-specific oligonucleotide serving as the primer. After uracil-DNA glycosylase treatment, a first 18-cycle PCR used universal primers M1SS and BC2_uni_R on all cDNA. Under the source paper's analysis protocol: For normalization, 1 million high-quality reads were randomly selected from each sample, with every read carrying a distinct molecular identifier. Instead of being binned into consensus sequences, reads that shared molecular identifiers were thrown out. CDR3 identification, clonotype clustering and error correction used MiTCR with a Q25 quality threshold and the strictest error-elimination algorithm. A nonparametric unseen species model with Euler transformation was used to estimate lower-bound total TCR beta diversity. TCRdb reprocessing: public reads trimmed at Q25 with fastp, clones called with MiXCR, in-frame beta chains kept. All rows with the same CDR3 protein become a single entry with the most common DNA and genes. The V and J calls follow TCRdb's processing rather than the paper's. The sample table holds hundreds of thousands of distinct CDR3 sequences, of which about 51% were seen once. In total, the top ten clones hold roughly 12% of the sample.

The record originates from a study of blood T cells in healthy people across ages (dated by TCRdb to the mid-2010s). About the full investigation: In model experiments, roughly one uniquely barcoded TCR beta cDNA molecule per two T cells was captured by template switching. The study analyzed two additional independent replicas of 1 million unique cDNA reads from the same blood draw for two donors, one aged 18 to 30 and one aged 80 or older. Donors of different ages were randomly distributed across sequencing lanes to avoid experimental bias. The donors were split into four age groups: young (average 16 years), middle-aged (over 35), aged (more than 60) and long-lived (more than 80). Using deep sequencing normalized with unique cDNA molecular identifiers, the study measured how TCR beta repertoire diversity changes with age.

The paper as a whole reports these results and caveats: Because profiling used bulk unsorted PBMCs, naive and antigen-experienced compartments could not be compared conclusively. Observed TCR beta diversity per million T cells fell roughly linearly with age, and a significant reduction was already apparent by age about 43. A strong correlation was found between observed TCR beta diversity and the percentage of naive T cells measured by flow cytometry. Because donor CMV infection status was unknown, age-related changes in expanded clonotypes were potentially confounded. Total diversity estimates from one million sequenced T cells were considered lower bounds and underestimates. The long-lived group showed more naive CD4+ T cells, fewer expanded clones and increased TCR diversity than the aged group, suggesting age selection.

The 39 donors, aged about 6 to 95 years, were systemically healthy Caucasian individuals from Russia. Each donor gave approximately 9.3 milliliters of peripheral blood, collected into EDTA-treated Vacutainer tubes. Ficoll-Paque density-gradient centrifugation was used to isolate PBMCs, with at least 7 million obtained per sample. Total RNA was extracted from PBMCs with Trizol reagent, with at least 6 micrograms obtained per sample. Naive CD45RAhigh/CD27high T cell percentages were measured by flow cytometry on a PBMC aliquot from every donor. The chain is assembled from TRBV5-4 and TRBJ2-2; D gene: possibly TRBD1, on 6 matching bases. The TCR sequence derives from a woman aged 80 or older in good health. The sample consisted of blood. The nucleotide sequence reads TGTGCCAGCAGCGTGGGATCTGGGGGCGGAGAGCTGTTTTTT. Its product reads: CASSVGSGGGELFF.